This T cell receptor (beta chain) was sequenced during a study of cytomegalovirus exposure and HLA in healthy donors. Whole-study context: A prior analysis found around 110 million unique TCR beta sequences from roughly 180 million T cells.

Study-wide results and limits: Reports showed the classifier diagnosing cytomegalovirus status with high specificity and sensitivity. CMV serostatus was the sole immune exposure information available.

The study ran its PCR with 60 Vbeta and 13 Jbeta primers. Method: immunoSEQ multiplex PCR; TCRdb's copy keeps in-frame clones and lacks some. In all, the sample yields some 150,000 clones. As for this clone: Its antigen is still unknown.

Germline CDR1 SGHTA, CDR2 FQGTGA. The length of the CDR3 is 15 residues. V shed 5 bases, J shed 7 bases, and the junction held 10 bases outside the gene matches. V usage is TRBV7-3 and J usage is TRBJ2-1; TRBD1 matches at 8 bases. Specimen: PBMCs. This sequence originates from a woman younger than 30 in good health and CMV-seronegative. CDR3 protein: CASSKQQGGWNEQFF. The DNA for the CDR3 is TGTGCCAGCAGCAAACAACAGGGGGGATGGAATGAGCAGTTCTTC.